Listed below are T cell receptor beta chains from one sample, sequenced in a study of T cells in Graves' hyperthyroidism and ophthalmopathy. TCRdb used MiXCR to reprocess the multiplex PCR reads, holding one entry per CDR3 protein. The top ten hold around 5.3% of the sample, which has 400,000 to 500,000 distinct CDR3 sequences, roughly 13% seen once. The sample comprised blood. The receptor set was obtained from a woman aged 18-30 years with Graves' hyperthyroidism. CDR3s include the opening cysteine and the closing phenylalanine or tryptophan. Each record gives: clone size, J gene, D gene, V gene, CDR3 protein, CDR3 DNA. D genes are given only for firm matches. Rows may omit the clone size; those that give it use once, few, many or a size class.

abundance: NA
j_gene: TRBJ2-5
d_gene: NA
v_gene: TRBV5-5
CDR3aa: CASSLWSGDQYF
CDR3nt: TGTGCCAGCAGCTTATGGTCCGGGGACCAGTACTTC

abundance: few
j_gene: TRBJ2-2
d_gene: NA
v_gene: TRBV9
CDR3aa: CASSPLRRRSTGELFF
CDR3nt: TGTGCCAGCAGCCCCTTGCGTCGGCGTAGCACCGGGGAGCTGTTTTTT

abundance: NA
j_gene: TRBJ1-5
d_gene: NA
v_gene: TRBV28
CDR3aa: CASRSGTLNQPQHF
CDR3nt: TGTGCCAGCCGTTCGGGCACCCTTAATCAGCCCCAGCATTTT

abundance: NA
j_gene: TRBJ1-1
d_gene: NA
v_gene: TRBV28
CDR3aa: CASSLSSGPNTEAFF
CDR3nt: TGTGCCAGCAGTCTCTCCTCCGGACCAAACACTGAAGCTTTCTTT

abundance: many
j_gene: TRBJ2-7
d_gene: NA
v_gene: TRBV6-1
CDR3aa: CASRGLRSSSYEQYF
CDR3nt: TGTGCCAGCAGGGGGTTGCGATCTAGCTCCTACGAGCAGTACTTC

abundance: NA
j_gene: TRBJ1-4
d_gene: NA
v_gene: TRBV15
CDR3aa: CATGRETGLNEKLFF
CDR3nt: TGTGCCACCGGCAGGGAGACGGGCCTTAATGAAAAACTGTTTTTT

abundance: many
j_gene: TRBJ2-2
d_gene: NA
v_gene: TRBV27
CDR3aa: CASSLGQGWTGELFF
CDR3nt: TGTGCCAGCAGTTTAGGTCAGGGATGGACCGGGGAGCTGTTTTTT

abundance: few
j_gene: TRBJ2-1
d_gene: NA
v_gene: TRBV6-1
CDR3aa: CASTPADNSYNEQFF
CDR3nt: TGTGCCAGCACCCCAGCGGACAACTCCTACAATGAGCAGTTCTTC

abundance: many
j_gene: TRBJ1-1
d_gene: TRBD1
v_gene: TRBV11-2
CDR3aa: CASSPGGRAEAFF
CDR3nt: TGTGCCAGCAGCCCAGGGGGTAGGGCTGAAGCTTTCTTT

abundance: NA
j_gene: TRBJ2-5
d_gene: NA
v_gene: TRBV6-5
CDR3aa: CASGYEGNQETQYF
CDR3nt: TGTGCCAGCGGTTATGAGGGAAACCAAGAGACCCAGTACTTC

abundance: many
j_gene: TRBJ2-1
d_gene: NA
v_gene: TRBV27
CDR3aa: CASRGRVNEQFF
CDR3nt: TGTGCCAGCAGGGGTAGGGTAAATGAGCAGTTCTTC

abundance: many
j_gene: TRBJ2-7
d_gene: TRBD1
v_gene: TRBV6-1
CDR3aa: CASSRDRERYEQYF
CDR3nt: TGTGCCAGCAGTCGGGACAGGGAGAGGTACGAGCAGTACTTC

abundance: many
j_gene: TRBJ2-1
d_gene: NA
v_gene: TRBV20-1
CDR3aa: CSARDPEQAFTRNEQFF
CDR3nt: TGCAGTGCTAGAGATCCCGAGCAAGCGTTCACCCGCAATGAGCAGTTCTTC

abundance: few
j_gene: TRBJ1-6
d_gene: TRBD1
v_gene: TRBV27
CDR3aa: CASSKDRGHNSPLHF
CDR3nt: TGTGCCAGCAGTAAGGACAGGGGGCATAATTCACCCCTCCACTTT

abundance: many
j_gene: TRBJ2-3
d_gene: TRBD1
v_gene: TRBV10-1
CDR3aa: CASSANRGSDTQYF
CDR3nt: TGCGCCAGCAGTGCCAACAGGGGGTCAGATACGCAGTATTTT

abundance: NA
j_gene: TRBJ1-2
d_gene: NA
v_gene: TRBV4-2
CDR3aa: CASSQDKPKPLGYTF
CDR3nt: TGTGCCAGCAGCCAAGATAAGCCCAAACCCCTTGGCTACACCTTC

abundance: once
j_gene: TRBJ1-5
d_gene: NA
v_gene: TRBV19
CDR3aa: CASSTAGGGGNQPQHF
CDR3nt: TGTGCCAGTAGTACTGCCGGGGGAGGGGGCAATCAGCCCCAGCATTTT

abundance: many
j_gene: TRBJ1-6
d_gene: NA
v_gene: TRBV4-3
CDR3aa: CASSQDRGSFAPLHF
CDR3nt: TGCGCCAGCAGCCAAGACAGGGGAAGTTTTGCACCCCTCCACTTT

abundance: few
j_gene: TRBJ2-1
d_gene: NA
v_gene: TRBV20-1
CDR3aa: CSASDPPGARRNEQFF
CDR3nt: TGCAGTGCTAGCGATCCCCCAGGGGCGCGAAGGAATGAGCAGTTCTTC

abundance: few
j_gene: TRBJ2-7
d_gene: NA
v_gene: TRBV7-8
CDR3aa: CASSLGRGRLYYEQYF
CDR3nt: TGTGCCAGCAGCTTAGGGAGGGGGCGCCTCTACTACGAGCAGTACTTC

abundance: many
j_gene: TRBJ2-1
d_gene: NA
v_gene: TRBV7-9
CDR3aa: CASSLKGAGEQFF
CDR3nt: TGTGCCAGCAGCTTAAAAGGGGCGGGTGAGCAGTTCTTC

abundance: NA
j_gene: TRBJ2-3
d_gene: TRBD1
v_gene: TRBV12-3/TRBV12-4
CDR3aa: CASSPFDRVYTDTQYF
CDR3nt: TGTGCCAGCAGTCCCTTTGACAGGGTATACACAGATACGCAGTATTTT

abundance: many
j_gene: TRBJ2-3
d_gene: NA
v_gene: TRBV20-1
CDR3aa: CSARVGPDTQYF
CDR3nt: TGCAGTGCGAGGGTTGGGCCAGATACGCAGTATTTT

abundance: many
j_gene: TRBJ2-5
d_gene: TRBD1
v_gene: TRBV20-1
CDR3aa: CSARLRGRFETQYF
CDR3nt: TGCAGTGCTAGACTGAGGGGGCGATTCGAGACCCAGTACTTC

abundance: NA
j_gene: TRBJ2-1
d_gene: TRBD1
v_gene: TRBV29-1
CDR3aa: CSVSQGRSYNEQFF
CDR3nt: TGCAGCGTTTCACAGGGGCGCTCCTACAATGAGCAGTTCTTC

abundance: once
j_gene: TRBJ2-5
d_gene: NA
v_gene: TRBV2
CDR3aa: CASSEPQTEQETQYF
CDR3nt: TGTGCCAGCAGTGAACCCCAGACAGAACAAGAGACCCAGTACTTC

abundance: few
j_gene: TRBJ1-5
d_gene: NA
v_gene: TRBV27
CDR3aa: CASTPGRGTDQPQHF
CDR3nt: TGTGCCAGCACCCCAGGGCGGGGGACTGATCAGCCCCAGCATTTT

abundance: NA
j_gene: TRBJ1-6
d_gene: TRBD1
v_gene: TRBV6-5
CDR3aa: CASSYSTGFGSYNSPLHF
CDR3nt: TGTGCCAGCAGTTACTCGACAGGGTTTGGTAGCTATAATTCACCCCTCCACTTT

abundance: NA
j_gene: TRBJ1-3
d_gene: NA
v_gene: TRBV20-1
CDR3aa: CSASKGVGNTIYF
CDR3nt: TGCAGTGCTAGTAAAGGGGTTGGAAACACCATATATTTT

abundance: many
j_gene: TRBJ2-1
d_gene: NA
v_gene: TRBV18
CDR3aa: CASSPRMGNNEQFF
CDR3nt: TGTGCCAGCTCACCGAGGATGGGGAACAATGAGCAGTTCTTC

abundance: few
j_gene: TRBJ2-7
d_gene: NA
v_gene: TRBV7-2
CDR3aa: CASSFSAGLYEQYF
CDR3nt: TGTGCCAGCAGCTTTTCTGCGGGCCTCTACGAGCAGTACTTC

abundance: many
j_gene: TRBJ2-2
d_gene: NA
v_gene: TRBV29-1
CDR3aa: CSVGGPSQGSTGELFF
CDR3nt: TGCAGCGTTGGGGGACCAAGCCAAGGGAGCACCGGGGAGCTGTTTTTT

abundance: few
j_gene: TRBJ1-1
d_gene: TRBD1
v_gene: TRBV6-4
CDR3aa: CASSEDRAESTEAFF
CDR3nt: TGTGCCAGCAGCGAGGACAGGGCAGAATCCACTGAAGCTTTCTTT

abundance: many
j_gene: TRBJ2-2
d_gene: NA
v_gene: TRBV28
CDR3aa: CASRRWDTGELFF
CDR3nt: TGTGCCAGCAGGCGTTGGGACACCGGGGAGCTGTTTTTT

abundance: many
j_gene: TRBJ2-1
d_gene: TRBD2
v_gene: TRBV27
CDR3aa: CASMTSGSTLEQFF
CDR3nt: TGTGCCAGCATGACTAGCGGCTCCACACTAGAGCAGTTCTTC

abundance: NA
j_gene: TRBJ1-2
d_gene: NA
v_gene: TRBV15
CDR3aa: CATSSADSYGYTF
CDR3nt: TGTGCCACCAGCAGCGCCGACAGCTATGGCTACACCTTC

abundance: NA
j_gene: TRBJ1-1
d_gene: NA
v_gene: TRBV6-2/TRBV6-3
CDR3aa: CASTDSPNDEAFF
CDR3nt: TGTGCCAGCACCGACAGTCCCAACGATGAAGCTTTCTTT

abundance: NA
j_gene: TRBJ2-1
d_gene: TRBD2
v_gene: TRBV7-6
CDR3aa: CANSLDAGETYEQFF
CDR3nt: TGTGCCAACAGCTTAGATGCGGGAGAGACCTATGAGCAGTTCTTC

abundance: few
j_gene: TRBJ1-2
d_gene: NA
v_gene: TRBV6-9
CDR3aa: CASSYGELYGYTF
CDR3nt: TGTGCCAGCAGTTACGGGGAGCTCTACGGCTACACCTTC

abundance: few
j_gene: TRBJ2-7
d_gene: NA
v_gene: TRBV20-1
CDR3aa: CSARDHQGFDEQYF
CDR3nt: TGCAGTGCTAGAGATCACCAGGGGTTCGACGAGCAGTACTTC

abundance: many
j_gene: TRBJ2-1
d_gene: TRBD1
v_gene: TRBV28
CDR3aa: CASSTHGQGAGNEQFF
CDR3nt: TGTGCCAGCAGTACCCACGGACAGGGGGCAGGCAATGAGCAGTTCTTC

abundance: many
j_gene: TRBJ2-7
d_gene: NA
v_gene: TRBV7-2
CDR3aa: CASSFMGGEQYF
CDR3nt: TGTGCCAGCAGCTTTATGGGGGGTGAGCAGTACTTC

abundance: many
j_gene: TRBJ2-7
d_gene: NA
v_gene: TRBV18
CDR3aa: CASSRRGLSEQYF
CDR3nt: TGTGCCAGCTCACGCCGGGGACTTTCCGAGCAGTACTTC

abundance: few
j_gene: TRBJ2-7
d_gene: TRBD2
v_gene: TRBV5-1
CDR3aa: CASSATSGRSHEQYF
CDR3nt: TGCGCCAGCAGCGCTACTAGCGGGAGAAGCCACGAGCAGTACTTC